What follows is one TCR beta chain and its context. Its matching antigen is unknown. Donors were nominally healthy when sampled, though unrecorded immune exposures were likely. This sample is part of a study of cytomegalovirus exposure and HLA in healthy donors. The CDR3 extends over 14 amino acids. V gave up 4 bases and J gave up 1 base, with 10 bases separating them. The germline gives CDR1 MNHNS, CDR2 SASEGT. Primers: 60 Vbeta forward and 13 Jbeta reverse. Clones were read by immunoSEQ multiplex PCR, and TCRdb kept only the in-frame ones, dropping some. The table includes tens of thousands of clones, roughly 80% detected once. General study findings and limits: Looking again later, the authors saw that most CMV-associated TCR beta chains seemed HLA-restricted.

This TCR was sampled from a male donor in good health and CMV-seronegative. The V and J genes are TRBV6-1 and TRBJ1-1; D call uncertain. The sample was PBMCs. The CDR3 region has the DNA TGTGCCAGCAGTGCGGACTGGGCGAACACTGAAGCTTTCTTT. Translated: CASSADWANTEAFF.